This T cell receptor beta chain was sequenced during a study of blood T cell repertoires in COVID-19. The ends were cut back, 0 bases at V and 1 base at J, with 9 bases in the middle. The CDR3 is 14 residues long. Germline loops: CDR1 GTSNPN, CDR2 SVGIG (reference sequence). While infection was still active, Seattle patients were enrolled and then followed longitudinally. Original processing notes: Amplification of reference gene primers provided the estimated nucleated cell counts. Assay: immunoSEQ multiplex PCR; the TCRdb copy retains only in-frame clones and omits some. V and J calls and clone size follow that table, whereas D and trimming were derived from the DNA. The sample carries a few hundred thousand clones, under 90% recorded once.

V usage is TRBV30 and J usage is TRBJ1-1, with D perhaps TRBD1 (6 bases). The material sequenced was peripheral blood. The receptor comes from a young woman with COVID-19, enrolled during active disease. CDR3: CAWSVQGSNTEAFF. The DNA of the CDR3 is TGTGCCTGGAGTGTACAGGGATCGAACACTGAAGCTTTCTTT.